The 32 T cell receptor beta chains in this list originate from one sample, sequenced in a study of cytotoxic CD8 clonotypes in ibrutinib-treated CLL. Profiling relied on immunoSEQ multiplex PCR, and the TCRdb table lists in-frame clones only, not all of them. The profile shows tens of thousands of clones, around 74% of them singletons. The sequenced sample was PBMCs, obtained before ibrutinib treatment. The receptors derive from a human donor with chronic lymphocytic leukemia.

The chain recombines TRBV10-1 with TRBJ2-3; D call uncertain. The CDR3 has 13 residues. Per germline, CDR1 WNHNN and CDR2 SYGVQD (reference sequence). The ends were cut back, 2 bases at V and 8 bases at J, with 11 bases in the middle. CDR3 amino acids: CASSEGPLGTQYF. The CDR3 DNA is TGCGCCAGCAGTGAGGGACCGCTGGGTACGCAGTATTTT.

The chain recombines TRBV18 with TRBJ1-6, with D maybe TRBD1 (6 bases). Per the germline V gene, CDR1 is KGHSH and CDR2 is LQKENI. The CDR3 is 15 amino acids. Trimming stripped 4 bases from V and 3 bases from J, with 10 bases between. In DNA, the CDR3 is TGTGCCAGCTCACATGGACAGAACTATAATTCACCCCTCCACTTT. This codes for CASSHGQNYNSPLHF.

The chain employs TRBV25-1 and TRBJ2-1, with TRBD2 matching 9 bases. This CDR3 region has 18 residues. The trim removed 1 base at V and 0 bases at J, leaving 7 bases unmatched. The germline CDR1 and CDR2 sequences are MGHDK and SYGVNS. The CDR3 loop reads CASSESRSGRSSYNEQFF. CDR3 nucleotide sequence: TGTGCCAGCAGTGAATCCAGGAGCGGGAGGAGCTCCTACAATGAGCAGTTCTTC.

The gene calls are TRBV11-2 and TRBJ1-2, with D possibly matching TRBD1 (5 bases). The ends were cut back, 5 bases at V and 4 bases at J, with 17 bases in the middle. There are 15 residues in the CDR3. CDR1 is SGHAT and CDR2 is FQNNGV in the germline V gene. In nucleotides, the CDR3 is TGTGCCAGCAGCCGTTATAGCGGGGCCGGCTATGGCTACACCTTC. Translated, it gives CASSRYSGAGYGYTF.

This clone was recorded only once. The CDR3 region is CASSSTRTSGLSYEQYF. CDR3 DNA sequence: TGTGCCAGCAGCTCTACGCGGACTAGCGGACTCTCCTACGAGCAGTACTTC. This chain uses TRBV7-2 with TRBJ2-7, with 10 bases fitting TRBD2. CDR1 is SGHTA and CDR2 is FQGNSA in the germline V gene. V was pared by 4 bases and J by 0 bases, with 9 bases of the junction left unmatched. The CDR3 contains 17 residues.

CDR3 residues: CASGSSHLDRNEQFF. The DNA of the CDR3 is TGTGCTAGTGGTTCCTCACACCTGGATAGAAATGAGCAGTTCTTC. The chain combines TRBV12-5 with TRBJ2-1; no clear D. The CDR3 has 15 residues. The V end lost 4 bases, the J end lost 7 bases, and 17 bases lay between the germline ends. Germline V lookup: CDR1 LGHNT, CDR2 FRNRAP.

The J gene is TRBJ2-5, the V gene TRBV9, with D maybe TRBD2 (5 bases). The CDR3 runs to 17 residues. V lost 2 bases and J 2 bases, leaving 19 bases between the germline ends. From germline, CDR1 is SGDLS and CDR2 YYNGEE. The CDR3 DNA reads as TGTGCCAGCAGCGTTGGGAGTAATGGACCCTTTCAAGAGACCCAGTACTTC. Translating gives CASSVGSNGPFQETQYF.

This chain joins TRBV7-2 and TRBJ1-3; tentative D call: TRBD1 (5 bases). The V end was cut by 3 bases, the J end by 0 bases, with 15 bases between. The CDR3 extends over 17 amino acids. The germline V gene encodes CDR1 SGHTA and CDR2 FQGNSA. The CDR3 sequence is CASSLAGTANSGNTIYF. CDR3 sequence (DNA): TGTGCCAGCAGCTTGGCCGGGACGGCAAACTCTGGAAACACCATATATTTT.

This rearrangement joins TRBV2 to TRBJ2-5, with D perhaps being TRBD1 or TRBD2 (5 bases each). This CDR3 is 15 amino acids long. Germline V gives CDR1 SNHLY, CDR2 FYNNEI. The ends were cut back, 3 bases at V and 1 base at J, with 12 bases in the middle. The CDR3, as DNA: TGTGCCAGCAGTGACGAGGGGCTCGTCCAAGAGACCCAGTACTTC. It codes for CASSDEGLVQETQYF.

This chain links TRBV4-1 with TRBJ2-1; tentatively, D is TRBD1 or TRBD2 (6 bases each). There are 19 residues in the CDR3. Germline V gene sequence: CDR1 MGHRA, CDR2 YSYEKL. Trimming removed 0 bases at V and 3 bases at J, with 21 bases between. Here the CDR3 DNA reads TGCGCCAGCAGCCAAGATCGCGGGGAAAGCCAGGGGTTCTACAATGAGCAGTTCTTC. Amino acids: CASSQDRGESQGFYNEQFF.

V usage is TRBV10-1 and J usage is TRBJ1-1; tentatively, D is TRBD1 (5 bases). V was pared by 5 bases and J by 0 bases, with 7 bases between. The CDR3 sequence is 13 residues long. The V gene's germline CDR1 is WNHNN and CDR2 SYGVQD (reference sequence). CDR3 coding DNA: TGCGCCAGCAGTCGAGGGGTGAACACTGAAGCTTTCTTT. This translates into CASSRGVNTEAFF.

The chain uses TRBV29-1 and TRBJ1-4; 10 bases fit TRBD1. The germline gives CDR1 SQVTM, CDR2 ANQGSEA. J lost 2 bases, V lost 6 bases, and 3 bases had no gene match. The CDR3 has 14 amino acids. CDR3 bases: TGCAGCGTGGAGGACAGGGGGACTAATGAAAAACTGTTTTTT. As protein: CSVEDRGTNEKLFF.

The chain couples TRBV7-9 to TRBJ2-7, with D perhaps TRBD1 (6 bases). Per germline, CDR1 SEHNR and CDR2 FQNEAQ (reference sequence). The CDR3 spans 14 residues. V gave up 2 bases and J gave up 2 bases, with 10 bases separating them. The CDR3 region is CASSLKQGPYEQYF. The DNA for the CDR3 is TGTGCCAGCAGCTTAAAACAGGGCCCCTACGAGCAGTACTTC.

The V call is TRBV5-1, the J call TRBJ1-5; D may be TRBD1 (6 bases). The CDR3 sequence is 15 residues long. The germline gives CDR1 SGHRS, CDR2 YFSETQ. V lost 4 bases and J 4 bases, leaving 15 bases between the germline ends. This CDR3 is CASSPAGARNQPQHF. CDR3 nucleotides: TGCGCCAGCAGCCCGGCAGGGGCGCGGAATCAGCCCCAGCATTTT.

The chain carries TRBV5-1 and TRBJ2-3; D is undetermined. This CDR3 spans 14 amino acids. The germline gives CDR1 SGHRS, CDR2 YFSETQ. V gave up 0 bases and J gave up 6 bases, with 11 bases separating them. CDR3 sequence: CASSLGQEWDTQYF. In nucleotides, the CDR3 is TGCGCCAGCAGCTTGGGTCAGGAGTGGGATACGCAGTATTTT.

The chain couples TRBV28 to TRBJ1-5; TRBD1 matches at 8 bases. The CDR3 consists of 14 residues. Germline CDR1 is MDHEN and CDR2 is SYDVKM. V was pared by 3 bases and J by 5 bases, with 3 bases of the junction left unmatched. CDR3 sequence reads: CASSFGQGYQPQHF. The CDR3 DNA follows: TGTGCCAGCAGTTTCGGACAGGGATATCAGCCCCAGCATTTT.

The chain links TRBV18 to TRBJ1-5; D gene ambiguous. This CDR3 is 15 amino acids long. Trimming removed 2 bases at V and 4 bases at J, with 12 bases between. The V gene's germline CDR1 is KGHSH and CDR2 LQKENI. The CDR3 here is CASSPEKIPNQPQHF. The CDR3 DNA is TGTGCCAGCTCACCAGAGAAAATACCGAATCAGCCCCAGCATTTT.

This clone was picked up one time. The J gene is TRBJ2-3, the V gene TRBV19, with unresolved D. Trimming cost V 2 bases and J 4 bases, with 7 bases left between them. The germline CDR1 and CDR2 sequences are LNHDA and SQIVND (reference sequence). The CDR3 runs to 13 residues. CDR3 residues: CASSIRTADTQYF. The CDR3 nucleotides are TGTGCCAGTAGTATAAGGACCGCAGATACGCAGTATTTT. Filled out from reference TRBV19 and TRBJ2-3, the complete variable domain reads DGGITQSPKYLFRKEGQNVTLSCEQNLNHDAMYWYRQDPGQGLRLIYYSQIVNDFQKGDIAEGYSVSREKKESFPLTVTSAQKNPTAFYLCASSIRTADTQYFGPGTRLTVL.

The CDR3 nucleotides read TGTGCCAGCAGCTTCGGGACAGGCTACAATGAGCAGTTCTTC. This encodes CASSFGTGYNEQFF. The V call is TRBV7-9, the J call TRBJ2-1; the match to TRBD1 covers 8 bases. J gave up 3 bases and V 3 bases, and 1 base lay outside the gene matches. CDR1 and CDR2 (germline): SEHNR, FQNEAQ (reference sequence). This CDR3 is built from 14 residues.

The chain employs TRBV5-1 and TRBJ2-3; TRBD2 matches at 7 bases. With 4 bases clipped from V and 6 bases from J, the junction kept 11 bases outside the gene matches. Germline V CDR1 and CDR2: SGHRS, YFSETQ. The CDR3 runs to 15 residues. In DNA form, the CDR3 reads TGCGCCAGCAGCCAATTAGCGGGCCTCGGGGATACGCAGTATTTT. It encodes CASSQLAGLGDTQYF.

This chain links TRBV28 with TRBJ1-3; no definite D call. This CDR3 has 16 amino acids. The ends were cut back, 1 base at V and 1 base at J, with 11 bases in the middle. Germline V gives CDR1 MDHEN, CDR2 SYDVKM. The CDR3 DNA reads as TGTGCCAGCAGTTTATTGGGTGAGGGATCTGGAAACACCATATATTTT. Translation: CASSLLGEGSGNTIYF.

The chain links TRBV5-1 to TRBJ1-2; D is possibly TRBD1 (6 bases). Per the germline V gene, CDR1 is SGHRS and CDR2 is YFSETQ. The CDR3 consists of 14 residues. Trimming took 0 bases from V and 4 from J, leaving 10 bases between them. Here the CDR3 DNA reads TGCGCCAGCAGCTTGGGGGGGGCGAGCTATGGCTACACCTTC. Encoded protein: CASSLGGASYGYTF.

This chain connects TRBV19 to TRBJ2-2; possible D gene TRBD2, 5 bases. The germline V gene has CDR1 LNHDA and CDR2 SQIVND (reference sequence). The length of the CDR3 is 14 residues. Between the trimmed V and J ends, which lost 8 bases and 8 bases, there was a span of 18 bases. The CDR3 protein is CASAETGEKGELFF. CDR3 in DNA: TGTGCCAGTGCCGAAACCGGGGAAAAGGGGGAGCTGTTTTTT.

The rearrangement links TRBV30 to TRBJ1-3; D is perhaps TRBD1 (5 bases). V lost 6 bases, J lost 2 bases, and 11 bases lay in between. CDR3 length equals 13 residues. The germline V gene has CDR1 GTSNPN and CDR2 SVGIG (reference sequence). CDR3 nucleotides: TGTGCCTGCGAGGCGGGGGCTGGAAACACCATATATTTT. Translated, it gives CACEAGAGNTIYF.

About this clone: Other DNA sequences in the sample encode the same CDR3. The chain joins TRBV11-3 to TRBJ2-7; possibly TRBD1 or TRBD2 for D (7 bases each). The CDR3 consists of 13 residues. The germline CDR1 and CDR2 sequences are SGHNT and YENEEA. V lost 0 bases to trimming and J lost 13 bases, with 16 bases between them. The CDR3 spells CASSLEGGGTAYF. The CDR3 region has the DNA TGTGCCAGCAGCTTAGAAGGGGGGGGGACAGCCTACTTC. Full variable domain (rest looked up from reference TRBV11-3 and TRBJ2-7): EAGVVQSPRYKIIEKKQPVAFWCNPISGHNTLYWYLQNLGQGPELLIRYENEEAVDDSQLPKDRFSAERLKGVDSTLKIQPAELGDSAVYLCASSLEGGGTAYFGPGTRLTVT.

V and J are TRBV6-6 and TRBJ1-1; D not certain. Germline CDR1 MNHNY, CDR2 SVGAGI (reference sequence). V was pared by 8 bases and J by 7 bases, with 14 bases between. CDR3 size: 12 residues. Written as DNA, the CDR3 is TGTGCCAGCGGCGGAAGGGCACTTGAAGCTTTCTTT. As protein: CASGGRALEAFF.

This clone was seen more than once but under ten times. V gene TRBV6-6 combines with J gene TRBJ2-2; the D call may be TRBD1 or TRBD2 (5 bases each). From germline, CDR1 is MNHNY and CDR2 SVGAGI (reference sequence). The CDR3 runs to 15 residues. V was trimmed by 6 bases and J by 4 bases, leaving 15 bases between them. CDR3 DNA: TGTGCCAGCAGCGGGACGAGCTTTGGCACCGGGGAGCTGTTTTTT. Translation gives CASSGTSFGTGELFF.

The rearrangement uses TRBV29-1 and TRBJ2-1; possibly TRBD2 for D (5 bases). Germline V gives CDR1 SQVTM, CDR2 ANQGSEA. There are 12 residues in the CDR3. V gave up 6 bases and J gave up 3 bases, with 9 bases separating them. Here the CDR3 DNA reads TGCAGCGTCACCGGACTCTACAATGAGCAGTTCTTC. Its translation: CSVTGLYNEQFF.

This chain uses TRBV9 with TRBJ1-4; 9 nucleotides match TRBD1. Germline lookup yields CDR1 SGDLS and CDR2 YYNGEE. The CDR3 covers 18 residues. The junction had 11 bases not matched to a gene; V was cut back by 3 bases and J by 2 bases. CDR3 region: CASSDRDRVFDTNEKLFF. The CDR3 region has the DNA TGTGCCAGCAGCGACCGGGACAGGGTTTTTGACACTAATGAAAAACTGTTTTTT.

This rearrangement joins TRBV7-6 to TRBJ2-1; 8 bases are shared with TRBD1. V shed 2 bases and J 7 bases; nucleotides not matched to a gene: 1. The CDR3 is 13 residues long. Germline V gives CDR1 SGHVS, CDR2 FNYEAQ. CDR3 sequence (DNA): TGTGCCAGCAGCTTAACAGGGGGGAATGAGCAGTTCTTC. It is translated as CASSLTGGNEQFF.

This clone has only one observation. V and J are TRBV2 and TRBJ2-1; TRBD1 matches 7 bases. Germline CDR1 is SNHLY and CDR2 is FYNNEI. The CDR3 runs 15 residues. V lost 4 bases, J lost 4 bases, and 7 bases stayed unmatched. CDR3 loop: CASSGERGLYNEQFF. The CDR3 nucleotides are TGTGCCAGCAGTGGAGAAAGGGGGCTGTACAATGAGCAGTTCTTC. Together with reference TRBV2 and TRBJ2-1, the CDR3 gives the full variable domain: EPEVTQTPSHQVTQMGQEVILRCVPISNHLYFYWYRQILGQKVEFLVSFYNNEISEKSEIFDDQFSVERPDGSNFTLKIRSTKLEDSAMYFCASSGERGLYNEQFFGPGTRLTVL.

The rearrangement uses TRBV5-6 and TRBJ2-3; D might be TRBD1 or TRBD2, each matching 5 bases. The CDR3 sequence is 14 residues long. With 4 bases removed from V and 6 bases from J, the gap between germline ends came to 15 bases. The germline CDR1 and CDR2 sequences are SGHDT and YYEEEE. As DNA, the CDR3 is TGTGCCAGCAGCACAGGACAAACGGGGGATACGCAGTATTTT. Amino acid sequence: CASSTGQTGDTQYF.